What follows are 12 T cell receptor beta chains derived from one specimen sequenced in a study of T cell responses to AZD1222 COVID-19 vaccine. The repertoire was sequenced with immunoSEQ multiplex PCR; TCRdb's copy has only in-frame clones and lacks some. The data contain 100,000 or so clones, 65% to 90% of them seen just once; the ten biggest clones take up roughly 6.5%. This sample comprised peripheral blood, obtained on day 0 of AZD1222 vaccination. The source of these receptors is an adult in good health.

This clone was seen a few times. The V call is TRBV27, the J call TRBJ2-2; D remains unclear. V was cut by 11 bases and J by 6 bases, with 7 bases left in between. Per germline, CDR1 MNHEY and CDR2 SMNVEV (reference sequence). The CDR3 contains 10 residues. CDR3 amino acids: CARLSGELFF. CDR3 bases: TGTGCCCGATTGTCCGGGGAGCTGTTTTTT.

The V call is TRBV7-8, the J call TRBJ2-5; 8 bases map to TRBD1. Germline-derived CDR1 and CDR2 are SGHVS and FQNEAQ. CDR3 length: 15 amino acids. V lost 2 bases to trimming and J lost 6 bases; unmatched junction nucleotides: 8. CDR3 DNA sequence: TGTGCCAGCAGCTTAAGGGCAGGGGGCCGCCAGACCCAGTACTTC. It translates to CASSLRAGGRQTQYF. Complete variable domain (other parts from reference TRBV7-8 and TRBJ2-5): GAGVSQSPRYKVAKRGQDVALRCDPISGHVSLFWYQQALGQGPEFLTYFQNEAQLDKSGLPSDRFFAERPEGSVSTLKIQRTQQEDSAVYLCASSLRAGGRQTQYFGPGTRLLVL.

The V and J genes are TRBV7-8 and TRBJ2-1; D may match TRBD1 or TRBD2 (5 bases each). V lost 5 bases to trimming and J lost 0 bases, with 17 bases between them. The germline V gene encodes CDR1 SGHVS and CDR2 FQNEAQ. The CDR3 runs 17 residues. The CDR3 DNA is TGTGCCAGCAGCGGTCTTACTGGGACCTACTCCTACAATGAGCAGTTCTTC. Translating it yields CASSGLTGTYSYNEQFF.

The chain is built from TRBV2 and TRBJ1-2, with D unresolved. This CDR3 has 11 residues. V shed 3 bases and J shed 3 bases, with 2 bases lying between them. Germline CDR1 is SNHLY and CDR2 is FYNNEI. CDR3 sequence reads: CASSDDYGYTF. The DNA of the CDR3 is TGTGCCAGCAGTGACGACTATGGCTACACCTTC.

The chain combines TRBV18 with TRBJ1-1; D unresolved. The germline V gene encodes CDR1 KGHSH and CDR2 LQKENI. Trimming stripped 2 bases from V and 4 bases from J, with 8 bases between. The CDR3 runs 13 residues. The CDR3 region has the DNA TGTGCCAGCTCACCATCGAAGGTCACTGAAGCTTTCTTT. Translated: CASSPSKVTEAFF.

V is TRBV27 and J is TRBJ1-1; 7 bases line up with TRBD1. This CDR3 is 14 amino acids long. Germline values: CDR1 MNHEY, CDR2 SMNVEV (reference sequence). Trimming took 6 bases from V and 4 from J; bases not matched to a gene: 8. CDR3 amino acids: CASRSLPGGTEAFF. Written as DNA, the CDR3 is TGTGCCAGCAGGTCCCTCCCAGGGGGCACTGAAGCTTTCTTT.

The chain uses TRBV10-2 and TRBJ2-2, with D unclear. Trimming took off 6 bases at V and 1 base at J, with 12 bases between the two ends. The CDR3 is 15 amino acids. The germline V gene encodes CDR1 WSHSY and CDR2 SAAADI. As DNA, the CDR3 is TGCGCCAGCAGGCCCCCCGGCGGGAACACCGGGGAGCTGTTTTTT. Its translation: CASRPPGGNTGELFF.

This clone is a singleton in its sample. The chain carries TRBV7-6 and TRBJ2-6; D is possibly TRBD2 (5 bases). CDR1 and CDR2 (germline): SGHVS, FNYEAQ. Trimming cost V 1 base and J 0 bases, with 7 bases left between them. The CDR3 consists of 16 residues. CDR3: CASSLVEGSGANVLTF. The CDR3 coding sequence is TGTGCCAGCAGCTTAGTAGAGGGCTCTGGGGCCAACGTCCTGACTTTC.

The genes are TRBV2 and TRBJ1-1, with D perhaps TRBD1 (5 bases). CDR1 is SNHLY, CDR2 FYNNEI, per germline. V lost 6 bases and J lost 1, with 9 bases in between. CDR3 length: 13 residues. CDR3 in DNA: TGTGCCAGCAGGGCGACAGCGAACACTGAAGCTTTCTTT. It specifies CASRATANTEAFF.

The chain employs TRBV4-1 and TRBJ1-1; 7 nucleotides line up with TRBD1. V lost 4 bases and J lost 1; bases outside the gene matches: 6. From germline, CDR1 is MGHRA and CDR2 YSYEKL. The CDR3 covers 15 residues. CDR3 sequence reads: CASSRTGTENTEAFF. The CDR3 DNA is TGCGCCAGCAGCCGTACCGGGACAGAGAACACTGAAGCTTTCTTT.

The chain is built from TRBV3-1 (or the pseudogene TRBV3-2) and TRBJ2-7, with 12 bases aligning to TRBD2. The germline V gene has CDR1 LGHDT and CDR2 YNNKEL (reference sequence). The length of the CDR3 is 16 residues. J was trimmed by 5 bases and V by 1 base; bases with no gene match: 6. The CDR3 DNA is TGTGCCAGCAGCCAAGTTCTAGCGGGGGGGCCCAACGAGCAGTACTTC. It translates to CASSQVLAGGPNEQYF.

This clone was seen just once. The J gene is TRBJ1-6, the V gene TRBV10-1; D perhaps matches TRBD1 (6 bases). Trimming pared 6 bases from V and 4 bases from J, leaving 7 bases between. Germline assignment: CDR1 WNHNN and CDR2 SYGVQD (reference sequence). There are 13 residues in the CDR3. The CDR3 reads CASSGQYNSPLHF. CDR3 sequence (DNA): TGCGCCAGCAGCGGACAGTATAATTCACCCCTCCACTTT.